This T cell receptor (beta chain) came from a study of technical replicates of blood from a handful of donors. The data were produced by immunoSEQ multiplex PCR, yet TCRdb's version contains in-frame clones alone and is incomplete. The table includes about 93,000 clones, about 95% detected once. Material for sequencing was T cells isolated from PBMCs. The clonotype comes from a human donor in good health.

CDR3 sequence reads: CASSLASASSTEQYF. The CDR3 bases are TGTGCCAGCAGCTTGGCTAGCGCGTCCTCCACCGAGCAGTACTTC. The chain employs TRBV5-4 and TRBJ2-7; a weak D match, TRBD2 (6 bases). The V end was cut by 0 bases, the J end by 6 bases, with 16 bases between. The CDR3 consists of 15 residues. The germline gives CDR1 SGHNT, CDR2 YYREEE (reference sequence).